This is a list of T cell receptor beta chains from one sample in a study of CD8 T cells in Susac syndrome. TCRdb reprocessed the immunoSEQ multiplex PCR reads with MiXCR, giving one entry per CDR3 protein. The top ten hold about 0.61% of the sample, which has fewer than 80,000 distinct CDR3 sequences, approximately 93% seen once. Sequences were obtained from CD8+ T cells from PBMCs. Every receptor here comes from a human donor with multiple sclerosis. Each CDR3 is given with its conserved first and last residue. Fields, in order: D gene, V gene, J gene, clone size, CDR3 DNA, CDR3 protein. The D gene is left open where the match is weak. For some rows the clone size is stated as once, few or many, or as a class when expanded; others skip it.

D: TRBD1; V: TRBV6-5; J: TRBJ2-7; size: -; DNA: TGTGCCAGCAGTTACCGGGACAGTTACGAGCAGTACTTC; CDR3: CASSYRDSYEQYF
D: -; V: TRBV27; J: TRBJ2-5; size: -; DNA: TGTGCCAGCAGTCGGACAGTCCAAGAGACCCAGTACTTC; CDR3: CASSRTVQETQYF
D: TRBD2; V: TRBV4-3; J: TRBJ2-3; size: -; DNA: TGCGCCAGCAGTCAAACGGGGGGACCAGGAGATACGCAGTATTTT; CDR3: CASSQTGGPGDTQYF
D: TRBD2; V: TRBV19; J: TRBJ2-1; size: -; DNA: TGTGCCAGTAGTCCATGGACTAGCGGGGCCTACAATGAGCAGTTCTTC; CDR3: CASSPWTSGAYNEQFF
D: -; V: TRBV14; J: TRBJ2-7; size: -; DNA: TGTGCCATTGGCAGTACCTACGAGCAGTACTTC; CDR3: CAIGSTYEQYF
D: -; V: TRBV27; J: TRBJ1-2; size: -; DNA: TGTGCCAGCAGTTCCCTCCAGGGGTTGTATGGCTACACCTTC; CDR3: CASSSLQGLYGYTF
D: -; V: TRBV6-1; J: TRBJ2-5; size: -; DNA: TGTGCCAGCAGTCTCTCCGTGGAGGGGGGAGTGGAGACCCAGTACTTC; CDR3: CASSLSVEGGVETQYF
D: -; V: TRBV20-1; J: TRBJ2-5; size: -; DNA: TGCAGTGCTAGAGACGGGGGTCCCCAAGAGACCCAGTACTTC; CDR3: CSARDGGPQETQYF
D: -; V: TRBV27; J: TRBJ1-5; size: -; DNA: TGTGCCAGCAGTTTAATGCGGGAGTCGGGTCAGCCCCAGCATTTT; CDR3: CASSLMRESGQPQHF
D: TRBD1; V: TRBV5-1; J: TRBJ1-5; size: -; DNA: TGCGCCAGCAGCCCTGCGGTCTTACGGACAGGGCAACAGCCCCAGCATTTT; CDR3: CASSPAVLRTGQQPQHF
D: TRBD1; V: TRBV2; J: TRBJ1-5; size: -; DNA: TGTGCCAGCAGCGGGACAGCCAATCAGCCCCAGCATTTT; CDR3: CASSGTANQPQHF
D: -; V: TRBV9; J: TRBJ2-1; size: -; DNA: TGTGCCAGCAGCGGCGGCTATGAGCAGTTCTTC; CDR3: CASSGGYEQFF
D: -; V: TRBV20-1; J: TRBJ2-1; size: -; DNA: TGCAGTGCTAAAAGAGGCGGTGAGCAGTTCTTC; CDR3: CSAKRGGEQFF
D: TRBD1; V: TRBV7-9; J: TRBJ1-5; size: -; DNA: TGTGCCAGCAGCCGTGGGATCGGGACAGGAGTAAGCAATCAGCCCCAGCATTTT; CDR3: CASSRGIGTGVSNQPQHF
D: -; V: TRBV28; J: TRBJ1-2; size: -; DNA: TGTGCCAGCAGTTTTAGTGTCAGGGGCTACACCTTC; CDR3: CASSFSVRGYTF
D: -; V: TRBV29-1; J: TRBJ1-2; size: -; DNA: TGCAGCGTTGAAGATTTCAGCCAATTCAACTATGGCTACACCTTC; CDR3: CSVEDFSQFNYGYTF
D: -; V: TRBV4-1; J: TRBJ2-1; size: -; DNA: TGCGCCAGCTCCAGCAGTAGGTGGAAATCCTACAATGAGCAGTTCTTC; CDR3: CASSSSRWKSYNEQFF
D: -; V: TRBV11-1; J: TRBJ2-7; size: -; DNA: TGTGCCAGCAGCCCTGGCCTCGGACAGTCCTACGAGCAGTACTTC; CDR3: CASSPGLGQSYEQYF
D: TRBD2; V: TRBV29-1; J: TRBJ2-1; size: -; DNA: TGCAGCGTGACGGGGACTAGCGCTTACAATGAGCAGTTCTTC; CDR3: CSVTGTSAYNEQFF
D: TRBD1; V: TRBV29-1; J: TRBJ1-5; size: once; DNA: TGCAGCGTTGACACCGGGACAGGGAGGCCCCAGCATTTT; CDR3: CSVDTGTGRPQHF
D: -; V: TRBV6-1; J: TRBJ2-1; size: -; DNA: TGTGCCAGCAGTGTCAGGGGCTCAGATGAGCAGTTCTTC; CDR3: CASSVRGSDEQFF
D: -; V: TRBV6-6; J: TRBJ1-1; size: -; DNA: TGTGCCAGCAGCGACACGAACACTGAAGCTTTCTTT; CDR3: CASSDTNTEAFF
D: -; V: TRBV7-3; J: TRBJ2-1; size: -; DNA: TGTGCCAGCAGCCCATTCAGGGGGGACAATGAGCAGTTCTTC; CDR3: CASSPFRGDNEQFF
D: -; V: TRBV25-1; J: TRBJ2-2; size: -; DNA: TGTGCCAGCGGGGACGTTGGGACCGGGGAGCTGTTTTTT; CDR3: CASGDVGTGELFF